A selection of T cell receptor beta chains follows, all from one sample in a study of T cell repertoires in cytomegalovirus infection. TCRdb used MiXCR to reprocess the reads, holding one entry per CDR3 protein. This repertoire shows 45,000 to 75,000 distinct CDR3 sequences, about 30% found once; its top ten account for nearly 70%. What these receptors recognize is not known. The sample taken for sequencing was PBMCs, sequenced either directly or after in vitro stimulation (not recorded which). These TCRs come from a human donor in good health (CMV status not recorded). Some clones in this sample may be carry-over from other donors' samples. CDR3s include the opening cysteine and the closing phenylalanine or tryptophan. The order of the fields is D gene, V gene, J gene, clone size, CDR3 protein, CDR3 DNA. A D gene is named only where the DNA matches it firmly. Size tells how often a clone was seen (once, few, many) or the class of an expanded clone, and some rows leave it out.

>.|TRBV5-4|TRBJ2-3|.
CASSLPGTDTDTQYF
TGTGCCAGCAGCTTGCCCGGGACCGACACAGATACGCAGTATTTT
>.|TRBV4-1|TRBJ2-1|.
CASSQYIAISSYNEQFF
TGCGCCAGCAGCCAATATATAGCGATTAGCTCCTACAATGAGCAGTTCTTC
>.|TRBV7-2|TRBJ1-5|.
CASSSRPSGQPQHF
TGTGCCAGCAGTTCACGCCCTAGTGGTCAGCCCCAGCATTTT
>.|TRBV11-2|TRBJ2-1|.
CASSRGDEQFF
TGTGCCAGCAGCCGTGGGGATGAGCAGTTCTTC
>.|TRBV7-8|TRBJ1-5|few
CASAPEGPTGNQPQHF
TGTGCCAGCGCCCCGGAGGGTCCCACCGGCAATCAGCCCCAGCATTTT
>TRBD1|TRBV20-1|TRBJ1-1|few
CSANRDRGSSNTEAFF
TGCAGTGCTAACCGGGACAGGGGCTCCTCGAACACTGAAGCTTTCTTT
>.|TRBV24-1|TRBJ1-5|.
CATSDSTGISNQPQHF
TGTGCCACCAGTGATTCCACAGGGATTTCCAATCAGCCCCAGCATTTT
>.|TRBV7-4|TRBJ2-3|many
CASSLLMGAERTDTQYF
TGTGCCAGCAGCTTATTAATGGGGGCAGAACGCACAGATACGCAGTATTTT
>.|TRBV11-3|TRBJ2-2|.
CASSFGFGGELFF
TGTGCCAGCAGCTTTGGGTTCGGCGGGGAGCTGTTTTTT
>TRBD1|TRBV7-6|TRBJ2-5|.
CASSFRQGAWTTQETQYF
TGTGCCAGCAGCTTCAGACAGGGGGCCTGGACCACTCAAGAGACCCAGTACTTC
>.|TRBV7-9|TRBJ2-5|.
CASSLVTVQETQYF
TGTGCCAGCAGCTTAGTCACAGTACAAGAGACCCAGTACTTC
>TRBD1|TRBV4-1|TRBJ1-2|.
CASSPGGLRYGYTF
TGCGCCAGCAGCCCAGGGGGCTTGCGCTATGGCTACACCTTC
>.|TRBV12-3/TRBV12-4|TRBJ2-7|many
CASSLGQGLVYEQYF
TGTGCCAGCAGTTTAGGGCAGGGTTTGGTCTACGAGCAGTACTTC
>.|TRBV2|TRBJ2-1|.
CASTNANSYNEQFF
TGTGCCAGCACCAACGCTAATTCCTACAATGAGCAGTTCTTC
>.|TRBV7-8|TRBJ2-5|once
CASSSRVGETQYF
TGTGCCAGCAGCTCGAGGGTTGGTGAGACCCAGTACTTC
>.|TRBV27|TRBJ2-5|.
CASSIREEETQYF
TGTGCCAGCAGTATCCGGGAAGAAGAGACCCAGTACTTC
>.|TRBV28|TRBJ2-4|.
CASSLGQGLVQYF
TGTGCCAGCAGTCTGGGACAGGGACTAGTTCAGTACTTC
>.|TRBV5-4|TRBJ2-3|few
CASSNRSSTDTQYF
TGTGCCAGCAGCAACCGGTCAAGCACAGATACGCAGTATTTT
>.|TRBV7-9|TRBJ1-6|few
CASSLYDNSPLHF
TGTGCCAGCAGCTTATACGATAATTCACCCCTCCACTTT
>TRBD2|TRBV20-1|TRBJ2-1|few
CSARVAGGPLGSSYNEQFF
TGCAGTGCTAGAGTAGCGGGAGGGCCATTGGGGAGCTCCTACAATGAGCAGTTCTTC
>.|TRBV2|TRBJ1-2|.
CASSESRARDGYTF
TGTGCCAGCAGTGAATCGAGGGCTCGGGATGGCTACACCTTC
>TRBD1|TRBV27|TRBJ1-5|.
CASSFVYRGNQPQHF
TGTGCCAGCAGTTTCGTCTACAGGGGGAATCAGCCCCAGCATTTT
>.|TRBV7-2|TRBJ1-6|many
CASSLQGRGLLSYNSPLHF
TGTGCCAGCAGCTTACAGGGTCGGGGGCTCCTCTCCTATAATTCACCCCTCCACTTT
>TRBD1|TRBV19|TRBJ2-1|few
CASSTRDRGLSEQFF
TGTGCCAGTAGTACCCGGGACAGGGGGCTCAGTGAGCAGTTCTTC
>TRBD1|TRBV20-1|TRBJ2-5|once
CSASRQGAVQETQYF
TGCAGTGCTAGCCGACAGGGGGCTGTCCAAGAGACCCAGTACTTC
>.|TRBV7-2|TRBJ2-7|many
CASSLTASYEQYF
TGTGCCAGCAGCTTAACGGCCTCCTACGAGCAGTACTTC
>TRBD2|TRBV11-3|TRBJ2-1|.
CASSLGGAGGLNEQFF
TGTGCCAGCAGCTTAGGGGGTGCGGGGGGGCTCAATGAGCAGTTCTTC
>TRBD1|TRBV6-5|TRBJ1-1|.
CASRYRGENTEAFF
TGTGCCAGCAGGTACAGGGGCGAAAACACTGAAGCTTTCTTT
>.|TRBV7-8|TRBJ2-7|many
CASSLWGTTPYEQYF
TGTGCCAGCAGCTTATGGGGTACCACCCCCTACGAGCAGTACTTC
>.|TRBV7-8|TRBJ1-2|many
CASSLVAGAGYTF
TGTGCCAGCAGCTTAGTTGCTGGGGCCGGCTACACCTTC
>TRBD1|TRBV5-4|TRBJ1-2|.
CASSLEGTGWGNYGYTF
TGTGCCAGCAGCTTGGAAGGGACAGGGTGGGGGAACTATGGCTACACCTTC
>TRBD2|TRBV5-1|TRBJ2-7|.
CASSPLPSGGSYEQYF
TGCGCCAGCAGCCCCCTACCTAGCGGGGGCTCCTACGAGCAGTACTTC
>.|TRBV28|TRBJ2-3|few
CASSSPRSGTDTQYF
TGTGCCAGCAGTTCCCCCCGGAGCGGCACAGATACGCAGTATTTT
>.|TRBV20-1|TRBJ1-6|.
CSAPLMGVNNSPLHF
TGCAGTGCCCCCCTTATGGGAGTGAATAATTCACCCCTCCACTTT
>.|TRBV7-2|TRBJ1-4|.
CASSRDRLTELFF
TGTGCCAGCAGCCGGGACCGCCTCACGGAACTGTTTTTT
>.|TRBV2|TRBJ2-3|.
CASSSSGSTDTQYF
TGTGCCAGCAGTTCAAGCGGGAGCACAGATACGCAGTATTTT
>.|TRBV28|TRBJ2-4|.
CASSRFAKNIQYF
TGTGCCAGCAGCCGGTTCGCCAAAAACATTCAGTACTTC
>.|TRBV7-2|TRBJ2-5|.
CASSLGWGQETQYF
TGTGCCAGCAGCTTAGGCTGGGGCCAAGAGACCCAGTACTTC
>.|TRBV2|TRBJ2-2|.
CASKLGPTTGELFF
TGTGCCAGCAAACTCGGACCGACCACCGGGGAGCTGTTTTTT
>TRBD2|TRBV5-4|TRBJ2-1|.
CASSSSGRGYNEQFF
TGTGCCAGCAGCTCTAGCGGGAGAGGGTACAATGAGCAGTTCTTC
>.|TRBV5-1|TRBJ2-3|few
CASSLRHSSTDTQYF
TGCGCCAGCAGCTTGAGGCACAGTAGCACAGATACGCAGTATTTT
>.|TRBV29-1|TRBJ1-2|.
CSVEELGYGYTF
TGCAGCGTTGAAGAGTTGGGCTATGGCTACACCTTC
>.|TRBV4-1|TRBJ2-4|few
CASSDQNIQYF
TGCGCCAGCAGCGATCAAAACATTCAGTACTTC
>.|TRBV12-3/TRBV12-4|TRBJ2-2|few
CASTGKGSGELFF
TGTGCCAGCACGGGCAAGGGATCCGGGGAGCTGTTTTTT
>TRBD1|TRBV20-1|TRBJ1-6|.
CSARAGQWGSPLHF
TGCAGTGCTAGAGCGGGACAGTGGGGATCACCCCTCCACTTT
>TRBD1|TRBV10-3|TRBJ1-1|.
CAISELGQASTEAFF
TGTGCCATCAGTGAGTTGGGACAGGCGAGCACTGAAGCTTTCTTT